This is a list of T cell receptor beta chains from one sample in a study of cytomegalovirus exposure and HLA in healthy donors. Clones were read by immunoSEQ multiplex PCR, and TCRdb kept only the in-frame ones, dropping some. Here the sample spans under 150,000 clones, about 82% being singletons. Material: PBMCs. The receptor set was obtained from a boy aged 5-17 years in good health and CMV-seronegative. Each CDR3 is given with its conserved first and last residue. A D gene is named only where the DNA matches it firmly. Expanded clones are given a class, and other clones once, few, many or no size at all.

d_call	clone_size	v_call	j_call	cdr3_length	cdr3_nt	cdr3_aa
TRBD2	NA	TRBV2	TRBJ2-7	17	TGTGCCAGCAGTGGTTGGACTAGCGGGACGACGGCCTACGAGCAGTACTTC	CASSGWTSGTTAYEQYF
NA	NA	TRBV10-3	TRBJ2-1	13	TGTGCCATGCGAGGCGGGTCCTACAATGAGCAGTTCTTC	CAMRGGSYNEQFF
TRBD1	few	TRBV4-1	TRBJ1-2	14	TGCGCCAGCAGCCCCGGACAGGAGTACTATGGCTACACCTTC	CASSPGQEYYGYTF
NA	NA	TRBV5-4	TRBJ2-3	14	TGTGCCAGCAGCTCCTTAGGAGGTGGGGATACGCAGTATTTT	CASSSLGGGDTQYF
TRBD2	once	TRBV4-1	TRBJ2-1	16	TGCGCCAGCAGCCAAGATCGGCGGGAGGGAAACAATGAGCAGTTCTTC	CASSQDRREGNNEQFF
NA	NA	TRBV30	TRBJ1-1	13	TGTGCCTGGAGTGTACTCTTGAACACTGAAGCTTTCTTT	CAWSVLLNTEAFF
TRBD2	few	TRBV10-3	TRBJ2-5	15	TGTGCCATCAGTGGGGATGGCGGGAGCCAAGAGACCCAGTACTTC	CAISGDGGSQETQYF
NA	NA	TRBV2	TRBJ1-3	16	TGTGCCAGCAGTTCCCAGGGGCCGAGCTCTGGAAACACCATATATTTT	CASSSQGPSSGNTIYF
TRBD1	NA	TRBV6-1	TRBJ1-2	16	TGTGCCAGCAGTGAAGAAAACAGGGGGGTTAACTATGGCTACACCTTC	CASSEENRGVNYGYTF
TRBD2	NA	TRBV5-7	TRBJ2-7	17	TGTGCCAGCAGGGCGGGACTAGCGGGAGAGGGGGACTACGAGCAGTACTTC	CASRAGLAGEGDYEQYF
NA	NA	TRBV6-1	TRBJ2-5	11	TGTGCCAGCAGTGAAGAGGGGGCCCAGTACTTC	CASSEEGAQYF
NA	once	TRBV30	TRBJ2-2	14	TGTGCCTGGAGTAGGACAGAGTACACCGGGGAGCTGTTTTTT	CAWSRTEYTGELFF
TRBD1	NA	TRBV7-9	TRBJ1-1	14	TGTGCCAGCAGCCTGGGACAGGGGAACACTGAAGCTTTCTTT	CASSLGQGNTEAFF
TRBD2	NA	TRBV25-1	TRBJ2-2	16	TGTGCCAGCAGTGGATCTAGCGGGACATTAATGGGGGAGCTGTTTTTT	CASSGSSGTLMGELFF